This T cell receptor (beta chain) came from a study of blood T cell repertoires in COVID-19. Losses at the gene ends were 2 bases for V and 2 bases for J; bases not matched to a gene: 1. The germline V gene encodes CDR1 SGHDT and CDR2 YYEEEE. The CDR3 consists of 14 residues. TCRdb's table, derived via immunoSEQ multiplex PCR, lists solely in-frame clones and lacks some. The sample comprises about 170,000 clones, 80% to 95% of which are singletons, and about 4.6% rests with the top ten. V is TRBV5-6 and J is TRBJ2-4, with 7 bases lining up with TRBD2. The sequenced sample consisted of peripheral blood. The source of this sequence is a man aged 25-40 years with COVID-19, enrolled during active disease. The CDR3 reads CASSFGGSKNIQYF. The CDR3 bases are TGTGCCAGCAGCTTCGGGGGGTCCAAAAACATTCAGTACTTC.